The clone carrying this TCR beta chain was counted once. The V gene's germline CDR1 is SGHTA and CDR2 FQGTGA. Between the trimmed V and J ends, which lost 1 base and 2 bases, there was a span of 6 bases. The CDR3 loop spans 14 amino acids. Repertoires were generated with immunoSEQ multiplex PCR, while TCRdb's copy carries only in-frame clones and drops some. The sample includes some 200,000 clones, 80% to 85% of them seen just once. This sample stems from a study of blood T cell repertoires in COVID-19. The specimen sequenced was peripheral blood. This chain uses TRBV7-3 with TRBJ2-1; the D gene is possibly TRBD2 (6 bases). The clonotype originates from a woman between 35 and 50 years old with acute or convalescent COVID-19. This CDR3 is CASSLSGAYNEQFF. CDR3 in DNA: TGTGCCAGCAGCTTAAGCGGGGCCTACAATGAGCAGTTCTTC.